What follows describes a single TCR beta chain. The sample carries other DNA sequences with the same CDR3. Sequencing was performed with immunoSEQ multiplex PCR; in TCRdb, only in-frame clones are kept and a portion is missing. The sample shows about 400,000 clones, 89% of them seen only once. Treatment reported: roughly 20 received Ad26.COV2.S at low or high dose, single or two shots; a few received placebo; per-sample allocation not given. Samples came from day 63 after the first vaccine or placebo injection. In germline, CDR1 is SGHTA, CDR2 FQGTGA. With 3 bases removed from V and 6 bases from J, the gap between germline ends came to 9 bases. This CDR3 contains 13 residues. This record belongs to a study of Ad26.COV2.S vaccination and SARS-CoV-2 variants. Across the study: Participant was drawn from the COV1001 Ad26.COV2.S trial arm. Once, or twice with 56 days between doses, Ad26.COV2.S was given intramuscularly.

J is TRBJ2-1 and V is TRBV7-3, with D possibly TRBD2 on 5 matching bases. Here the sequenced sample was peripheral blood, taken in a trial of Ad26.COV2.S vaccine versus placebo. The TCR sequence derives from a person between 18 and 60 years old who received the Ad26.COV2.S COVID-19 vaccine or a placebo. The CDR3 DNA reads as TGTGCCAGCAGCTTGCAGCGGAGCAATGAGCAGTTCTTC. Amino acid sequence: CASSLQRSNEQFF.